The 14 T cell receptor beta chains presented below share a single source sample, sequenced in a study of PD-L1 blockade in urothelial cancer. The time point denotes: peripheral blood 6 weeks after treatment start. This table comes from immunoSEQ multiplex PCR, and its TCRdb copy is limited to in-frame clones, with some not included. The table shows roughly 110,000 clones, with more than 85% occurring only once. Sequencing used PBMCs, obtained around atezolizumab (anti-PD-L1) treatment. Every receptor here comes from a man between 60 and 70 years old with urothelial cancer.

The chain carries TRBV19 and TRBJ2-7; TRBD2 might be the D (5 bases). Trimming pared 3 bases from V and 3 bases from J, leaving 9 bases between. CDR1 LNHDA and CDR2 SQIVND come from the germline V gene (reference sequence). The CDR3 contains 13 residues. This chain's CDR3 is CASSIGIFYEQYF. The CDR3, as DNA: TGTGCCAGTAGTATCGGGATTTTCTACGAGCAGTACTTC.

J is TRBJ2-3 and V is TRBV6-5, with TRBD2 matching 7 bases. V lost 8 bases and J lost 4; bases outside the gene matches: 12. The CDR3 extends over 15 amino acids. CDR1 and CDR2 from the germline V gene are MNHEY and SVGAGI. The CDR3 spells CASGEGFGAADTQYF. Written as DNA, the CDR3 is TGTGCCAGCGGGGAGGGTTTCGGGGCGGCAGATACGCAGTATTTT.

This sequence joins TRBV30 and TRBJ1-3, with TRBD1 matching 7 bases. Germline CDR1 is GTSNPN and CDR2 is SVGIG (reference sequence). The CDR3 spans 14 residues. V gave up 3 bases and J gave up 2 bases; unmatched junction bases: 4. CDR3 sequence (DNA): TGTGCCTGGAGAGACAGGGTACCTGGAAACACCATATATTTT. Protein: CAWRDRVPGNTIYF.

Here the CDR3 reads CASSLSNSGSYTQFF. For the CDR3, the DNA is TGTGCCAGCAGCTTATCCAACTCCGGGTCCTATACGCAGTTCTTC. V usage is TRBV7-2 and J usage is TRBJ2-1; D gene ambiguous. Germline CDR1 reads SGHTA; CDR2 reads FQGNSA. V was shortened by 2 bases and J by 12 bases, with 20 bases between the two germline ends. CDR3 length: 15 amino acids. Drawing the rest from reference TRBV7-2 and TRBJ2-1, the complete variable domain is GAGVSQSPSNKVTEKGKDVELRCDPISGHTALYWYRQSLGQGLEFLIYFQGNSAPDKSGLPSDRFSAERTGGSVSTLTIQRTQQEDSAVYLCASSLSNSGSYTQFFGPGTRLTVL.

V gene TRBV29-1 combines with J gene TRBJ2-5; 7 nucleotides agree with TRBD1. Trimming cost V 6 bases and J 4 bases; bases outside gene matches: 2. CDR1 and CDR2 (germline): SQVTM, ANQGSEA. This CDR3 has 11 residues. The DNA of the CDR3 is TGCAGCGTGGGACAGACAGAGACCCAGTACTTC. It yields the protein CSVGQTETQYF.

The chain uses TRBV9 and TRBJ1-2; 11 positions match TRBD1. Losses at the gene ends were 3 bases for V and 5 bases for J; bases not matched to a gene: 3. Germline values: CDR1 SGDLS, CDR2 YYNGEE. This CDR3 region has 14 residues. The CDR3 sequence is CASSDGTGGYGYTF. CDR3 bases: TGTGCCAGCAGCGACGGGACAGGGGGGTATGGCTACACCTTC.

CDR3 DNA sequence: TGTGCCAGCAGTGAAGCGACATATATGACAGGGATCTACGAGCAGTACTTC. As protein: CASSEATYMTGIYEQYF. J is TRBJ2-7 and V is TRBV6-1; 7 bases agree with TRBD1. Germline CDR1 MNHNS, CDR2 SASEGT. With 0 bases clipped from V and 3 bases from J, the junction kept 11 bases outside the gene matches. The CDR3 sequence is 17 residues long.

This chain joins TRBV27 and TRBJ2-1; tentatively, D is TRBD1 (5 bases). Germline V lookup: CDR1 MNHEY, CDR2 SMNVEV (reference sequence). This CDR3 comprises 15 residues. V gave up 2 bases and J gave up 3 bases, with 11 bases separating them. CDR3 in DNA: TGTGCCAGCAGTTTAACAGGAAGATACTACAATGAGCAGTTCTTC. The encoded protein is CASSLTGRYYNEQFF.

This clone has more than one count but fewer than ten. V is TRBV30 and J is TRBJ1-5; 8 bases align to TRBD1. The CDR3 loop spans 13 amino acids. Per germline, CDR1 GTSNPN and CDR2 SVGIG (reference sequence). Germline trimming cut 3 bases from V and 8 bases from J; bases unmatched to any gene: 6. Here the CDR3 reads CAWSRTGSEPQHF. The CDR3 bases are TGTGCCTGGAGCCGGACAGGGTCTGAGCCCCAGCATTTT.

This chain uses TRBV28 with TRBJ2-1; 14 bases are shared with TRBD2. V was clipped by 6 bases and J by 6 bases; unmatched bases: 7. CDR1 is MDHEN, CDR2 SYDVKM, per germline. The CDR3 has 16 amino acids. The CDR3 DNA follows: TGTGCCAGCAGGGAACTGACTAGCGGGAGGGCCAATGAGCAGTTCTTC. Translating it yields CASRELTSGRANEQFF.

DNA of the CDR3: TGTGCCAGCAGTGGGCTAGCGGAGAATGGCTACACCTTC. Amino acids: CASSGLAENGYTF. The rearrangement uses TRBV2 and TRBJ1-2, with D uncertain. The CDR3 is 13 amino acids. V gave up 4 bases and J gave up 6 bases, with 12 bases separating them. Germline V gene sequence: CDR1 SNHLY, CDR2 FYNNEI.

The CDR3 spells CASSSGLASTDTQYF. CDR3 bases: TGTGCCAGTAGTTCGGGACTGGCGAGCACAGATACGCAGTATTTT. This chain connects TRBV19 to TRBJ2-3; possible D gene TRBD2, 6 bases. Germline V lookup: CDR1 LNHDA, CDR2 SQIVND (reference sequence). The ends were cut back, 5 bases at V and 0 bases at J, with 12 bases in the middle. The CDR3 runs 15 residues.

The CDR3 DNA sequence: TGCGCCAGCAGCTGGACTAGCGGGGGGGCCGACGAGCAGTACTTC. As protein: CASSWTSGGADEQYF. The V call is TRBV5-1, the J call TRBJ2-7; 15 bases align to TRBD2. The CDR3 is 15 residues long. Unmatched junction bases numbered 3, after V lost 3 bases and J lost 5 bases. CDR1 SGHRS and CDR2 YFSETQ come from the germline V gene.

The J gene is TRBJ2-5, the V gene TRBV9; 8 bases are shared with TRBD2. Germline CDR1 and CDR2: SGDLS and YYNGEE. The length of the CDR3 is 17 residues. Losses at the gene ends were 0 bases for V and 1 base for J; bases not matched to a gene: 8. CDR3 region: CASSVGLSGGSQETQYF. The CDR3 nucleotides read TGTGCCAGCAGCGTAGGATTAAGCGGGGGCTCCCAAGAGACCCAGTACTTC.